This T cell receptor (beta chain) was identified during a study of blood T cell repertoires in COVID-19. Whole-study context: Whether acute or convalescent, the COVID-19 samples came from the United States, Italy and Spain. Sources were T cells, B-cell-depleted T cells, or PBMCs; the material itself was cDNA or gDNA.

Enrolled during active infection, Seattle patients were then followed longitudinally. CDR1 and CDR2 from the germline V gene are GTSNPN and SVGIG (reference sequence). The CDR3 contains 17 residues. The V segment lost 3 bases and the J segment 4 bases; nucleotides outside the gene matches: 16. Original processing methods: Cell counts per sample came from amplifying reference gene primers. The protocol was immunoSEQ multiplex PCR, while the TCRdb copy is restricted to in-frame clones and leaves out a portion. The D gene and trimming were derived from the DNA, and the V and J assignments and clone size from that table. This sample has some 300,000 clones; 90% occur once, and the top ten carry 0.95% to 1.3%.

The rearrangement links TRBV30 to TRBJ2-7; 9 nucleotides line up with TRBD1. The source material was peripheral blood. The receptor comes from a middle-aged woman with COVID-19, enrolled during active disease. The CDR3 sequence is CAWRPPSRDRVWYEQYF. CDR3 DNA sequence: TGTGCCTGGAGACCGCCGTCCCGGGACAGGGTTTGGTACGAGCAGTACTTC.